This T cell receptor beta chain was identified during a study of T-cell reconstitution after alpha-beta-depleted transplantation in children. General study results and limits: T-cell counts and diversity at one year post-transplant came mainly from newly produced T cells. Some patients showed high day-60 TCRbeta diversity, which derived from surviving recipient T cells and thymic progenitors.

Unique molecular identifiers were incorporated when the TCRbeta library was constructed. MiXCR, applied by TCRdb to the PCR reads, yields one record per CDR3 protein. Of a few hundred thousand distinct CDR3 sequences in the sample, about an eighth were seen once. On this clonotype itself: Its specificity is not known.

The sequence was collected from a male patient between 5 and 17 years old who had a stem cell transplant for acute myeloid leukemia, so the T cells may come from the graft donor. Sequences were derived from PBMCs, mostly from graft donor cells, sampled 360 days after TCRalphabeta/CD19-depleted stem cell transplant.

DNA of the CDR3: TGTGCCAGCAGCGGACAGGGGGGCCCCAATTCACCCCTCCACTTT. Its protein product is CASSGQGGPNSPLHF. The chain is built from TRBV7-2 and TRBJ1-6, with 10 nucleotides matching TRBD1. J lost 7 bases, V lost 5 bases, and 5 bases had no gene match. CDR3 size: 15 residues. Germline CDR1 and CDR2: SGHTA and FQGNSA.